This T cell receptor (beta chain) was sequenced during a study of T-cell reconstitution after alpha-beta-depleted transplantation in children. Using unique molecular identifiers, the investigators prepared the TCRbeta library. A single record per CDR3 protein comes from TCRdb applying MiXCR to the PCR reads. The table has hundreds of thousands of distinct CDR3 sequences, around 12% seen once. This clonotype was picked up many times. This clonotype was sampled from a human donor who donated a stem cell graft to a child with acute lymphoblastic leukemia. The input for sequencing was PBMCs from the stem cell graft donor, taken from the stem cell graft.

For the CDR3, the DNA is TGTGCCACCTCTCCGGGACACTCCCAGCCCCAGCATTTT. As protein: CATSPGHSQPQHF. The chain employs TRBV15 and TRBJ1-5; TRBD1 is a possible D gene (6 bases). The CDR3 is 13 amino acids. Germline V gene sequence: CDR1 LNHNV, CDR2 YYDKDF (reference sequence). Trimming removed 8 bases at V and 7 bases at J, with 15 bases between.